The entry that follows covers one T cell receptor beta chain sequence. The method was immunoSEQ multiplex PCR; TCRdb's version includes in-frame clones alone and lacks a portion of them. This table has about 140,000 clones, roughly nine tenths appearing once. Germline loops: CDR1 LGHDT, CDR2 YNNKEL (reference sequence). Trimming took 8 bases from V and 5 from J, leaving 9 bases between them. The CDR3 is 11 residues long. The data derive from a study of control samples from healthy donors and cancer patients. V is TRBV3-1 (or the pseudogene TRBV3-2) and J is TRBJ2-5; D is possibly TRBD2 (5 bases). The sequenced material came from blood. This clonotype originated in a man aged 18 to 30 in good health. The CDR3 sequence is CASGLTETQYF. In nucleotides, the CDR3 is TGTGCCAGCGGACTGACGGAGACCCAGTACTTC.